Shown below are 32 T cell receptor beta chains from a single sample sequenced in a study of cytomegalovirus exposure and HLA in healthy donors. This PCR relied on a set of 60 Vbeta primers and 13 Jbeta primers. Sequencing was performed with immunoSEQ multiplex PCR; in TCRdb, only in-frame clones are kept and a portion is missing. The sample yields over 150,000 clones, roughly 76% seen once. The sequenced sample consisted of PBMCs. These receptors came from a woman aged 50 to 65 in good health and CMV-seronegative.

This clone was counted once. A much larger clone differs by one base, so this may be a read error. At the DNA level, this CDR3 is encoded by other sequences in the same sample as well. The chain employs TRBV5-1 and TRBJ1-1; D is possibly TRBD1 (6 bases). The germline gives CDR1 SGHRS, CDR2 YFSETQ. V was clipped by 4 bases and J by 1 base, with 8 bases between them. This CDR3 has 13 amino acids. CDR3 region: CASSLTGNTEAFF. The CDR3, as DNA: TGCGCCAGCAGCCTGACAGGGAACACTGAAGCTTTCTTT.

The J gene is TRBJ1-2, the V gene TRBV28; TRBD1 aligns across 9 bases. Losses at the gene ends were 5 bases for V and 6 bases for J; bases not matched to a gene: 10. The CDR3 spans 15 residues. CDR1 is MDHEN and CDR2 is SYDVKM in the germline V gene. The CDR3 here is CASSPPGTGTNGYTF. The CDR3 bases are TGTGCCAGCAGTCCCCCCGGGACAGGGACTAATGGCTACACCTTC.

The V and J genes are TRBV7-9 and TRBJ1-2; 11 bases are a match to TRBD1. The germline gives CDR1 SEHNR, CDR2 FQNEAQ (reference sequence). V lost 1 base and J lost 8; bases outside the gene matches: 6. The CDR3 spans 15 residues. The CDR3: CASSLVGQGAEGYTF. The CDR3 DNA is TGTGCCAGCAGCTTAGTTGGACAGGGGGCGGAAGGCTACACCTTC.

The chain couples TRBV5-6 to TRBJ2-7, with D perhaps matching TRBD2 (6 bases). Germline V lookup: CDR1 SGHDT, CDR2 YYEEEE. V was shortened by 6 bases and J by 1 base, with 11 bases between the two germline ends. This CDR3 region has 13 residues. The CDR3, as DNA: TGTGCCAGCACCCTGGGGGGTTCCTACGAGCAGTACTTC. It yields the protein CASTLGGSYEQYF.

J is TRBJ1-4 and V is TRBV10-3; TRBD1 is a possible D gene (5 bases). Trimming cost V 3 bases and J 8 bases, with 13 bases left between them. The CDR3 has 14 amino acids. Germline V gene sequence: CDR1 ENHRY, CDR2 SYGVKD. Here the CDR3 reads CAISEGQGREKLFF. CDR3 DNA sequence: TGTGCCATCAGTGAAGGGCAGGGTAGGGAAAAACTGTTTTTT.

A single count supports this clone. V and J are TRBV27 and TRBJ2-1; 12 bases line up with TRBD2. There are 16 residues in the CDR3. Trimming removed 5 bases from V and 6 bases from J; junction bases left unmatched: 8. CDR1 and CDR2 from the germline V gene are MNHEY and SMNVEV (reference sequence). The CDR3 here is CASSPLTSGSSNEQFF. The CDR3 DNA sequence: TGTGCCAGCAGTCCCCTGACTAGCGGGAGTTCCAATGAGCAGTTCTTC.

The chain joins TRBV4-3 to TRBJ1-1, with D maybe TRBD1 (6 bases). Looked up from germline, CDR1 is LGHNA and CDR2 is YSLEER. The CDR3 extends over 14 amino acids. V shed 4 bases and J shed 5 bases, with 14 bases lying between them. The CDR3 nucleotides are TGCGCCAGCAGCCCCAGGGGCGGAAGGACTGAAGCTTTCTTT. It encodes CASSPRGGRTEAFF.

The V and J genes are TRBV7-9 and TRBJ2-3; a weak D match, TRBD2 (5 bases). Germline V gene lookup returns CDR1 SEHNR and CDR2 FQNEAQ (reference sequence). With 0 bases removed from V and 1 base from J, the gap between germline ends came to 8 bases. The CDR3 is made up of 15 amino acids. The DNA of the CDR3 is TGTGCCAGCAGCTTAGCGATTAGCGGCACAGATACGCAGTATTTT. Translation: CASSLAISGTDTQYF.

The gene calls are TRBV7-9 and TRBJ2-5, with D tentatively TRBD2 (5 bases). Germline CDR1 reads SEHNR; CDR2 reads FQNEAQ (reference sequence). Trimming pared 3 bases from V and 5 bases from J, leaving 16 bases between. CDR3 size: 15 residues. Here the CDR3 reads CASSFQGPLGETQYF. The CDR3 coding sequence is TGTGCCAGCAGCTTCCAAGGACCACTAGGGGAGACCCAGTACTTC.

The chain carries TRBV27 and TRBJ1-2, with 9 bases aligning to TRBD1. CDR3 length: 13 residues. The J segment lost 12 bases and the V segment lost 6 bases, leaving 11 bases of the junction unmatched. Germline values: CDR1 MNHEY, CDR2 SMNVEV (reference sequence). CDR3 amino acids: CASRQLRDRADTF. The CDR3 DNA follows: TGTGCCAGCAGACAACTCCGGGACAGGGCGGACACCTTC.

This chain connects TRBV30 to TRBJ1-4; possible D gene TRBD1, 5 bases. This CDR3 is 14 amino acids long. Germline values: CDR1 GTSNPN, CDR2 SVGIG (reference sequence). V was pared by 3 bases and J by 7 bases, with 15 bases between. CDR3 amino acids: CAWSADRNREKLFF. DNA for the CDR3: TGTGCCTGGAGCGCCGACAGAAACCGTGAAAAACTGTTTTTT.

This clone was recorded once. The chain is built from TRBV5-6 and TRBJ2-5; TRBD2 might be the D (6 bases). The DNA end is a closer match to TRBJ2-7, so the J assignment may be wrong. Germline values: CDR1 SGHDT, CDR2 YYEEEE. This CDR3 has 15 amino acids. CDR3 coding DNA: TGTGCCAGCAGAAGATTCGGGGCGGGACCCTACGAGCAGTACTTC. It yields the protein CASRRFGAGPYEQYF.

The rearrangement uses TRBV27 and TRBJ2-7; 8 bases are a match to TRBD1. The J segment lost 2 bases and the V segment lost 2 bases, leaving 5 bases of the junction unmatched. Germline V CDR1 and CDR2: MNHEY, SMNVEV (reference sequence). The length of the CDR3 is 15 residues. CDR3 sequence reads: CASSLEQGDTYEQYF. In DNA, the CDR3 is TGTGCCAGCAGTTTAGAACAGGGGGACACCTACGAGCAGTACTTC.

This clone appeared a few times. The J gene is TRBJ2-3, the V gene TRBV6-1; D unclear. Germline assignment: CDR1 MNHNS and CDR2 SASEGT. With 6 bases removed from V and 1 base from J, the gap between germline ends came to 5 bases. This CDR3 is built from 12 residues. The CDR3 nucleotides are TGTGCCAGCAGCCTAGGCACAGATACGCAGTATTTT. This translates into CASSLGTDTQYF.

This rearrangement joins TRBV4-3 to TRBJ1-2; 8 nucleotides line up with TRBD1. Per germline, CDR1 LGHNA and CDR2 YSLEER. Trimming at V came to 1 base and at J to 1 base, leaving 5 bases not matched to a gene. The CDR3 sequence is 16 residues long. The CDR3 coding sequence is TGCGCCAGCAGCCAAGCCTACAGGGGGGATAACTATGGCTACACCTTC. This sequence encodes CASSQAYRGDNYGYTF.

This chain uses TRBV6-5 with TRBJ1-2, with TRBD1 identical over 9 bases. V trimming: 7 bases; J trimming: 7 bases; junction bases outside the gene matches: 4. The germline gives CDR1 MNHEY, CDR2 SVGAGI. This CDR3 comprises 12 residues. In nucleotides, the CDR3 is TGTGCCAGCACTACAGGGGGCGGTGGCTACACCTTC. Translation: CASTTGGGGYTF.

The chain combines TRBV7-2 with TRBJ1-4; 9 nucleotides line up with TRBD1. V lost 3 bases and J lost 3; bases outside the gene matches: 5. Per the germline V gene, CDR1 is SGHTA and CDR2 is FQGNSA. This CDR3 has 16 amino acids. This chain's CDR3 is CASSLDRQGANEKLFF. The CDR3 region has the DNA TGTGCCAGCAGCTTGGACCGACAGGGGGCTAATGAAAAACTGTTTTTT.

The V call is TRBV15, the J call TRBJ1-1; TRBD1 matches 7 bases. V gave up 9 bases and J gave up 1 base; unmatched junction bases: 11. CDR3 length: 15 residues. The V gene's germline CDR1 is LNHNV and CDR2 YYDKDF (reference sequence). The DNA of the CDR3 is TGTGCCACTGCGATGACAGGGCTTAAGAACACTGAAGCTTTCTTT. It translates to CATAMTGLKNTEAFF.

The V gene is TRBV9, the J gene TRBJ2-1; 10 bases line up with TRBD2. The V and J ends lost 0 bases and 9 bases, in that order; junction bases with no gene match: 12. The V gene's germline CDR1 is SGDLS and CDR2 YYNGEE. The CDR3 extends over 17 amino acids. Here the CDR3 DNA reads TGTGCCAGCAGCGTAGGGGTTAGCGGGGGGCTGGGGGGTGAGCAGTTCTTC. Translating gives CASSVGVSGGLGGEQFF.

V and J are TRBV14 and TRBJ2-3; 8 bases line up with TRBD2. With V trimmed by 1 base and J by 4 bases, 16 bases remained unmatched. The CDR3 has 19 amino acids. Germline V gives CDR1 SGHDN, CDR2 FVKESK. The CDR3 sequence is CASSQGLAGGPSIADTQYF. The CDR3 DNA is TGTGCCAGCAGCCAAGGTCTGGCGGGAGGCCCTAGCATAGCAGATACGCAGTATTTT.

This chain connects TRBV14 to TRBJ1-2; D not resolved. The length of the CDR3 is 13 residues. Looked up from germline, CDR1 is SGHDN and CDR2 is FVKESK. Trimming took off 1 base at V and 2 bases at J, with 5 bases between the two ends. CDR3 DNA sequence: TGTGCCAGCAGCCAAGCCTTAAACTATGGCTACACCTTC. Translation: CASSQALNYGYTF.

The V gene is TRBV14, the J gene TRBJ1-1; 7 bases match TRBD1. The CDR3 sequence is 16 residues long. CDR1 and CDR2 from the germline V gene are SGHDN and FVKESK. V shed 1 base, J shed 5 bases, and the junction held 10 bases outside the gene matches. This CDR3 reads CASSQVRPGGRTEAFF. CDR3 nucleotides: TGTGCCAGCAGCCAAGTCCGACCAGGGGGACGGACTGAAGCTTTCTTT.

The chain employs TRBV9 and TRBJ1-5; 8 bases map to TRBD1. Trimming removed 6 bases from V and 1 base from J; junction bases left unmatched: 6. Per the germline V gene, CDR1 is SGDLS and CDR2 is YYNGEE. The CDR3 is 15 amino acids. Written as DNA, the CDR3 is TGTGCCAGCAACCCGACAGGGGCCAGCAATCAGCCCCAGCATTTT. Encoded protein: CASNPTGASNQPQHF. The full variable domain, with the rest looked up from reference TRBV9 and TRBJ1-5, is DSGVTQTPKHLITATGQRVTLRCSPRSGDLSVYWYQQSLDQGLQFLIQYYNGEERAKGNILERFSAQQFPDLHSELNLSSLELGDSALYFCASNPTGASNQPQHFGDGTRLSIL.

The rearrangement uses TRBV10-1 and TRBJ2-5; 9 positions agree with TRBD1. The CDR3 runs to 15 residues. Germline lookup yields CDR1 WNHNN and CDR2 SYGVQD (reference sequence). Trimming at V came to 3 bases and at J to 5 bases, leaving 7 bases not matched to a gene. CDR3 amino acids: CASSEIGTGIETQYF. The DNA for the CDR3 is TGCGCCAGCAGTGAAATCGGGACAGGGATTGAGACCCAGTACTTC.

The genes are TRBV11-2 and TRBJ2-7, with 9 nucleotides matching TRBD2. This CDR3 is built from 14 residues. Germline CDR1 reads SGHAT; CDR2 reads FQNNGV. V lost 2 bases and J lost 12; bases outside the gene matches: 11. CDR3 residues: CASSLRSSGGYVYF. The CDR3 region has the DNA TGTGCCAGCAGCTTACGTTCGAGCGGGGGGTACGTGTACTTC.

The rearrangement joins TRBV28 to TRBJ2-7, with D possibly TRBD2 on 6 matching bases. The CDR3 totals 15 residues. The ends were cut back, 6 bases at V and 2 bases at J, with 17 bases in the middle. The germline CDR1 and CDR2 sequences are MDHEN and SYDVKM. As DNA, the CDR3 is TGTGCCAGCAGGGAAGGGAGGCAGGCTCCCTACGAGCAGTACTTC. Residues: CASREGRQAPYEQYF.

Concerning this clone itself: The same CDR3 arises from other DNA sequences in this sample as well. The chain is built from TRBV7-2 and TRBJ1-2, with D perhaps TRBD1 (5 bases). Trimming cost V 5 bases and J 3 bases, with 10 bases left between them. Germline V gives CDR1 SGHTA, CDR2 FQGNSA. CDR3 length: 13 residues. CDR3 residues: CASSPDRHYGYTF. DNA for the CDR3: TGTGCCAGCAGCCCAGACAGACACTATGGCTACACCTTC. The variable domain in full, with the rest retrieved from reference TRBV7-2 and TRBJ1-2, is GAGVSQSPSNKVTEKGKDVELRCDPISGHTALYWYRQSLGQGLEFLIYFQGNSAPDKSGLPSDRFSAERTGGSVSTLTIQRTQQEDSAVYLCASSPDRHYGYTFGSGTRLTVV.

The chain links TRBV18 to TRBJ1-3; a weak D match, TRBD1 (5 bases). V was shortened by 4 bases and J by 0 bases, with 16 bases between the two germline ends. The CDR3 spans 17 residues. Germline CDR1 reads KGHSH; CDR2 reads LQKENI. CDR3 loop: CASSQAPDSLSGNTIYF. As DNA, the CDR3 is TGTGCCAGCTCACAGGCTCCTGACAGCCTCTCTGGAAACACCATATATTTT.

The chain couples TRBV5-1 to TRBJ2-7; possible D gene TRBD1, 6 bases. The ends were cut back, 4 bases at V and 12 bases at J, with 20 bases in the middle. The CDR3 has 13 amino acids. Germline V gives CDR1 SGHRS, CDR2 YFSETQ. In nucleotides, the CDR3 is TGCGCCAGCAGCCCGGAAAGGACAGTCTATTGGTACTTC. This sequence encodes CASSPERTVYWYF.

This clone was seen more than once but under ten times. The rearrangement joins TRBV2 to TRBJ2-5; TRBD1 aligns across 7 bases. Germline trimming cut 2 bases from V and 3 bases from J; bases unmatched to any gene: 3. The V gene's germline CDR1 is SNHLY and CDR2 FYNNEI. The CDR3 consists of 14 residues. The CDR3 DNA follows: TGTGCCAGCAGTGAATCGACAGGGAAAGAGACCCAGTACTTC. Its translation is CASSESTGKETQYF.

The chain has TRBV6-1 and TRBJ1-5; TRBD1 matches 7 bases. This CDR3 spans 13 amino acids. The germline gives CDR1 MNHNS, CDR2 SASEGT. Germline trimming cut 6 bases from V and 5 bases from J; bases unmatched to any gene: 4. This CDR3 is CASSPGQHQPQHF. CDR3 nucleotides: TGTGCCAGCAGCCCGGGACAGCATCAGCCCCAGCATTTT.

V gene TRBV9 combines with J gene TRBJ1-4, with 11 positions matching TRBD1. Looked up from germline, CDR1 is SGDLS and CDR2 is YYNGEE. V gave up 0 bases and J gave up 7 bases; unmatched junction bases: 8. This CDR3 has 17 residues. CDR3: CASSVGLGQGDVEKLFF. DNA of the CDR3: TGTGCCAGCAGCGTAGGCTTGGGACAGGGGGATGTTGAAAAACTGTTTTTT.